The TCR beta chain under discussion was sequenced for a study of human T cells and chemical hapten exposure. Time point denoted: pre-sensitization, week 0. Regarding treatment: therapeutic diphenylcyclopropenone sensitization with weekly scalp DPC. TCRdb reanalysed the RACE reads using MiXCR and keeps one entry per CDR3 protein. The profile shows fewer than 300,000 distinct CDR3 sequences, almost 8% of them singletons. CDR1 is LGHNA and CDR2 is YSLEER in the germline V gene. Trimming removed 1 base from V and 4 bases from J; junction bases left unmatched: 4. This CDR3 comprises 16 residues. Only a few counts were recorded for this clonotype.

The J gene is TRBJ2-2, the V gene TRBV4-3; 9 bases fit TRBD1. The sequenced sample was whole blood, obtained in connection with sensitization to the hapten diphenylcyclopropenone (DPC). This receptor was identified in a man between 18 and 29 years old with alopecia areata. Some clones in this sample may be carry-over from other donors' samples. The CDR3 bases are TGCGCCAGCAGCCAAGTTGGGACAGGGCGCACCGGGGAGCTGTTTTTT. Its protein product is CASSQVGTGRTGELFF.